The 3 T cell receptor beta chains reported below all come from one sample, sequenced in a study of response to subunit inactivated influenza vaccine. TCRdb independently ran MiXCR on the RT-PCR reads; one entry per CDR3 protein. The table lists hundreds of thousands of distinct CDR3 sequences, about 14% of them singletons. This specimen was PBMCs from blood, taken roughly 2 weeks before vaccination. The receptors were sampled from a man between 50 and 59 years old who received an inactivated influenza vaccine.

This clonotype was found a few times. The rearrangement joins TRBV7-2 to TRBJ2-5; 13 bases match TRBD2. Per germline, CDR1 SGHTA and CDR2 FQGNSA. The CDR3 runs 16 residues. After removal of 5 bases from V and 5 bases from J, the junction contained 8 bases not matched to a gene. In nucleotides, the CDR3 is TGTGCCAGCAGCGAACTAGCGGGGGGGCTAGGTGAGACCCAGTACTTC. Its translation: CASSELAGGLGETQYF.

This clonotype was picked up a small number of times. The chain employs TRBV15 and TRBJ2-7; D not certain. V lost 0 bases and J 3 bases, leaving 6 bases between the germline ends. The CDR3 totals 13 residues. In germline, CDR1 is LNHNV, CDR2 YYDKDF (reference sequence). The CDR3 DNA sequence: TGTGCCACCAGCAGAGATGTAGTCTACGAGCAGTACTTC. It codes for CATSRDVVYEQYF.

This chain uses TRBV29-1 with TRBJ2-1; 9 bases agree with TRBD1. The CDR3 covers 15 residues. The J segment lost 6 bases and the V segment lost 3 bases, leaving 9 bases of the junction unmatched. CDR1 and CDR2 (germline): SQVTM, ANQGSEA. The CDR3 DNA sequence: TGCAGCGTTGAGAGATGGGACAGGGTCGGCAATGAGCAGTTCTTC. Amino acid sequence: CSVERWDRVGNEQFF.